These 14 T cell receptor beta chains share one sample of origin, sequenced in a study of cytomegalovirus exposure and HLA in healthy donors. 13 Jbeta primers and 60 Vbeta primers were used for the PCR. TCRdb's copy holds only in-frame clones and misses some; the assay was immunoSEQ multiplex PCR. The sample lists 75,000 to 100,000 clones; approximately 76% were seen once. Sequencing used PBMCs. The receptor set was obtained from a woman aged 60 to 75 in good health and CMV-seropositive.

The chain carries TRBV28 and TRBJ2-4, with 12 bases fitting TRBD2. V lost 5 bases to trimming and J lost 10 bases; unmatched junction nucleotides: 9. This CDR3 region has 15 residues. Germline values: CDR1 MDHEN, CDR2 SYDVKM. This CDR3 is CASSPEGTSGHIQYF. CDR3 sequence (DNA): TGTGCCAGCAGTCCCGAAGGGACTAGCGGGCATATTCAGTACTTC. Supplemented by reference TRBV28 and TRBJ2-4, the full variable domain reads DVKVTQSSRYLVKRTGEKVFLECVQDMDHENMFWYRQDPGLGLRLIYFSYDVKMKEKGDIPEGYSVSREKKERFSLILESASTNQTSMYLCASSPEGTSGHIQYFGAGTRLSVL.

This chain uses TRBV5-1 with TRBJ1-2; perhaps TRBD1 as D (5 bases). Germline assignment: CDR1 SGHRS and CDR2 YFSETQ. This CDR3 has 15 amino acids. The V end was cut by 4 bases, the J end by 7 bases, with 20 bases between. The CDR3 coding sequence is TGCGCCAGCAGCCCCCATCGTGGGGGGGATAGTGGCTACACCTTC. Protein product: CASSPHRGGDSGYTF.

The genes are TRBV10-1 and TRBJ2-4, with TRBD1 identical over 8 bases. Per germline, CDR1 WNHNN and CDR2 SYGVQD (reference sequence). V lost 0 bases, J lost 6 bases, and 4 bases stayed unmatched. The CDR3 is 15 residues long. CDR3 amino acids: CASSESLDRVNIQYF. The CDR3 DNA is TGCGCCAGCAGTGAGTCTCTGGACAGGGTAAACATTCAGTACTTC.

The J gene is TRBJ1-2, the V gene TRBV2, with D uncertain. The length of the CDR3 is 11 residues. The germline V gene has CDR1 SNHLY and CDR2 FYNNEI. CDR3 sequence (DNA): TGTGCAAGCCGCGGGCTTGGTGGCTACACCTTC. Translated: CASRGLGGYTF.

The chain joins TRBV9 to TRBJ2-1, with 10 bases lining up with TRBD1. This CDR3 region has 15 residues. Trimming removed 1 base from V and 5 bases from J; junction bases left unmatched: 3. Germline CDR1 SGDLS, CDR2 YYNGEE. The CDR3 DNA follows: TGTGCCAGCAGCGTAAGGGACAGGGGTAACAATGAGCAGTTCTTC. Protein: CASSVRDRGNNEQFF.

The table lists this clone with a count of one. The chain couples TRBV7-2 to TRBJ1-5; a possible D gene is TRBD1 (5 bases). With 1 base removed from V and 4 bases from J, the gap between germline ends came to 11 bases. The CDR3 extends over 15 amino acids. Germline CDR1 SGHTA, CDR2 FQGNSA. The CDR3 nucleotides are TGTGCCAGCAGCTTAGTCCAGGGTGCAAATCAGCCCCAGCATTTT. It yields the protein CASSLVQGANQPQHF.

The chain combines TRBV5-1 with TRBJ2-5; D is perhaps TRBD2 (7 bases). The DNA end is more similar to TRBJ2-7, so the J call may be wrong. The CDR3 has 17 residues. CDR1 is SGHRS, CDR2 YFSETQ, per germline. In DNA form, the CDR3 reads TGCGCCAGCAGCTTGGCCACGTTGGGAGGGGGAGCCTACGAGCAGTACTTC. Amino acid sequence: CASSLATLGGGAYEQYF.

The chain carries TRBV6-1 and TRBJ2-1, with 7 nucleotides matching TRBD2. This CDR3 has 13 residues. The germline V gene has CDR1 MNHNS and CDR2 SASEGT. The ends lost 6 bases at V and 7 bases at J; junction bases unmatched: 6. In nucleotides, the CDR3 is TGTGCCAGCAGGGGCGGGGGATTGAATGAGCAGTTCTTC. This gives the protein CASRGGGLNEQFF.

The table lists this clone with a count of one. CDR3 sequence: CASSSGLAGVETQYF. CDR3 DNA sequence: TGTGCCAGCAGCTCAGGACTAGCGGGAGTAGAGACCCAGTACTTC. V is TRBV7-8 and J is TRBJ2-5; TRBD2 matches at 13 bases. This CDR3 is 15 amino acids long. Trimming at V came to 4 bases and at J to 4 bases, leaving 3 bases not matched to a gene. Germline assignment: CDR1 SGHVS and CDR2 FQNEAQ.

The CDR3 DNA follows: TGCGCCAGCAGGGGCGGACAAGGGGGCTACTATGGCTACACCTTC. Protein: CASRGGQGGYYGYTF. The chain couples TRBV5-1 to TRBJ1-2; TRBD1 aligns across 7 bases. Germline V gene sequence: CDR1 SGHRS, CDR2 YFSETQ. V dropped 5 bases and J dropped 3; count of bases not matched to a gene: 10. This CDR3 comprises 15 residues.

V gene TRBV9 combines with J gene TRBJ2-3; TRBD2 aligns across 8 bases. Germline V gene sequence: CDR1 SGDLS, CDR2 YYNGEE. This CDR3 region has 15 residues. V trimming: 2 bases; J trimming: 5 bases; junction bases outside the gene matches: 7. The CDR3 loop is CASSVSGRGGDTQYF. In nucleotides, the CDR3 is TGTGCCAGCAGCGTGTCCGGGAGGGGGGGAGATACGCAGTATTTT.

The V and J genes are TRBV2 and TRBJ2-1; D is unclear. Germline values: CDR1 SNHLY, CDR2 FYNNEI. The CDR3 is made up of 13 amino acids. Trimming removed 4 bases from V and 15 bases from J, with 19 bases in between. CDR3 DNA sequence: TGTGCCAGCAGTGGAGAGGTGAGCATCTTCAGGTTCTTC. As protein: CASSGEVSIFRFF.

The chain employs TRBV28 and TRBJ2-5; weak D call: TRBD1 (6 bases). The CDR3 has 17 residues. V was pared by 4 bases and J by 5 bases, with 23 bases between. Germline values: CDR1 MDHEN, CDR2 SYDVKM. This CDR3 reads CASSSLFGQSPRETQYF. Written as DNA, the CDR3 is TGTGCCAGCAGTTCCCTGTTCGGACAGTCCCCGAGGGAGACCCAGTACTTC.

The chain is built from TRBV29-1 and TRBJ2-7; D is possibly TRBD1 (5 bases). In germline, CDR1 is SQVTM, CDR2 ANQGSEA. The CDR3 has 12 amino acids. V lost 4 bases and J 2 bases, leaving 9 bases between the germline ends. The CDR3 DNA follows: TGCAGCGTTGCTGACAGCCCCTACGAGCAGTACTTC. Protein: CSVADSPYEQYF.